These 21 T cell receptor beta chains originate from one sample sequenced in a study of T cells in Graves' hyperthyroidism and ophthalmopathy. Regions amplified from RNA transcripts were the TCR beta CDR3 regions. The HTBI primer set was used in a first-round RT-PCR of the TCR CDR3. In TCRdb, the multiplex PCR reads were re-called with MiXCR into one record per CDR3 protein. The profile shows about 290,000 distinct CDR3 sequences, approximately 12% of them singletons. Material for sequencing was blood. These receptors originate from a woman aged 25 to 39 with Graves' hyperthyroidism that later progressed to Graves' ophthalmopathy.

The gene calls are TRBV6-1 and TRBJ2-2, with 9 bases lining up with TRBD2. Trimming took 6 bases from V and 1 from J; bases not matched to a gene: 15. This CDR3 is built from 19 residues. Germline CDR1 and CDR2: MNHNS and SASEGT. DNA of the CDR3: TGTGCCAGCAGCTCCCTGAGGGGTAGCGGGAGAGAGAACACCGGGGAGCTGTTTTTT. Translated: CASSSLRGSGRENTGELFF.

This clonotype was recorded many times. Germline and junction disagree at one end, which may indicate a read error. The chain couples TRBV20-1 to TRBJ2-1; D unclear. The CDR3 runs 14 residues. The V gene's germline CDR1 is DFQATT and CDR2 SNEGSKA (reference sequence). As DNA, the CDR3 is TGCAGTGCTCCTTCGTCTACTATTTACACTGAGCAGTTCTTC. Residues: CSAPSSTIYTEQFF.

Ten or more counts support this clonotype. The chain combines TRBV4-2 with TRBJ2-7, with 9 positions matching TRBD2. Trimming at V came to 0 bases and at J to 2 bases, leaving 2 bases not matched to a gene. Germline V gives CDR1 LGHNA, CDR2 YNFKEQ. The CDR3 covers 15 residues. CDR3 residues: CASSQDTSGPYEQYF. CDR3 sequence (DNA): TGTGCCAGCAGCCAAGATACTAGCGGGCCCTACGAGCAGTACTTC.

This clonotype was detected many times. The genes are TRBV28 and TRBJ2-1; 8 bases align to TRBD1. V lost 6 bases to trimming and J lost 3 bases; unmatched junction nucleotides: 7. The CDR3 spans 15 residues. The germline CDR1 and CDR2 sequences are MDHEN and SYDVKM. CDR3 residues: CASSPRDRLYNEQFF. The CDR3 coding sequence is TGTGCCAGCAGCCCCCGGGACAGGCTCTACAATGAGCAGTTCTTC. Filled out from reference TRBV28 and TRBJ2-1, the complete variable domain reads DVKVTQSSRYLVKRTGEKVFLECVQDMDHENMFWYRQDPGLGLRLIYFSYDVKMKEKGDIPEGYSVSREKKERFSLILESASTNQTSMYLCASSPRDRLYNEQFFGPGTRLTVL.

The chain couples TRBV15 to TRBJ2-1; 9 bases match TRBD1. The CDR3 is 16 amino acids. With 0 bases clipped from V and 7 bases from J, the junction kept 7 bases outside the gene matches. The germline V gene has CDR1 LNHNV and CDR2 YYDKDF (reference sequence). The CDR3 nucleotides are TGTGCCACCAGCAGAGATCGGACAGGGGCCCGGAATGAGCAGTTCTTC. Amino acid sequence: CATSRDRTGARNEQFF.

To note about this clonotype: This may stem from a read error, because a much larger clone lies one nucleotide away. The chain couples TRBV6-1 to TRBJ1-5; a possible D gene is TRBD1 (5 bases). This CDR3 region has 15 residues. Germline CDR1 and CDR2: MNHNS and SASEGT. V was trimmed by 6 bases and J by 3 bases, leaving 15 bases between them. The CDR3 protein is CASRGEQVINQPQHF. CDR3 bases: TGTGCCAGCAGAGGGGAGCAGGTCATCAATCAGCCCCAGCATTTT.

This clonotype was counted a few times. This chain links TRBV4-2 with TRBJ2-1, with 8 bases lining up with TRBD1. Germline CDR1 reads LGHNA; CDR2 reads YNFKEQ. This CDR3 is 17 amino acids long. With 1 base clipped from V and 2 bases from J, the junction kept 7 bases outside the gene matches. The CDR3 loop is CASSQGSDRDPYNEQFF. For the CDR3, the DNA is TGTGCCAGCAGCCAAGGTTCGGACAGGGATCCCTACAATGAGCAGTTCTTC.

This clonotype was found many times. This chain uses TRBV3-1 with TRBJ1-4; D remains ambiguous. The V end lost 1 base, the J end lost 0 bases, and 6 bases lay between the germline ends. The CDR3 has 15 residues. In germline, CDR1 is LGHDT, CDR2 YNNKEL (reference sequence). CDR3 region: CASSQGRTTNEKLFF. DNA for the CDR3: TGTGCCAGCAGCCAAGGTCGGACAACTAATGAAAAACTGTTTTTT.

This clonotype was counted many times. The rearrangement uses TRBV7-2 and TRBJ1-1, with 11 bases identical to TRBD1. CDR1 and CDR2 (germline): SGHTA, FQGNSA. J lost 7 bases, V lost 2 bases, and 6 bases had no gene match. The CDR3 contains 15 residues. CDR3 loop: CASSLNGGTGGEAFF. As DNA, the CDR3 is TGTGCCAGCAGCTTAAACGGGGGGACAGGGGGTGAAGCTTTCTTT.

This clonotype was seen ten or more times. The gene calls are TRBV12-3 or TRBV12-4 and TRBJ1-3; 9 bases are shared with TRBD1. V trimming: 5 bases; J trimming: 0 bases; junction bases outside the gene matches: 8. The CDR3 is 17 amino acids. The CDR3 reads CASSPRTGATSGNTIYF. CDR3 DNA sequence: TGTGCCAGCAGTCCCCGGACAGGGGCAACCTCTGGAAACACCATATATTTT.

Many counts were recorded for this clonotype. The rearrangement joins TRBV15 to TRBJ1-1; D call uncertain. Germline V gene sequence: CDR1 LNHNV, CDR2 YYDKDF (reference sequence). The CDR3 sequence is 14 residues long. Trimming shortened V by 6 bases and J by 0 bases, and 11 bases separated the two germline ends. The CDR3 nucleotides are TGTGCCACCAGGGCGGAAAGCCTGAACACTGAAGCTTTCTTT. Its protein is CATRAESLNTEAFF.

This clonotype occurred a few times. V is TRBV20-1 and J is TRBJ1-5; D gene uncertain. Germline V gene sequence: CDR1 DFQATT, CDR2 SNEGSKA (reference sequence). V lost 0 bases and J 0 bases, leaving 12 bases between the germline ends. CDR3 length: 16 residues. As DNA, the CDR3 is TGCAGTGCTAGAGAGGAGGGAAGAGGTAGCAATCAGCCCCAGCATTTT. Its translation: CSAREEGRGSNQPQHF.

This clonotype was recorded a few times. This rearrangement joins TRBV4-1 to TRBJ2-1; 14 positions match TRBD2. Germline V gene lookup returns CDR1 MGHRA and CDR2 YSYEKL. V lost 4 bases, J lost 8 bases, and 10 bases stayed unmatched. This CDR3 is 17 amino acids long. CDR3 nucleotide sequence: TGCGCCAGCAGCCTATCGGGACTAGCGGGAGCGGGCGATGAGCAGTTCTTC. Residues: CASSLSGLAGAGDEQFF.

Comment on this clonotype: A much more abundant neighbour one base away suggests this may be a read error. The genes are TRBV28 and TRBJ2-1; the match to TRBD1 covers 7 bases. This CDR3 spans 14 amino acids. CDR1 and CDR2 from the germline V gene are MDHEN and SYDVKM. The trim removed 10 bases at V and 3 bases at J, leaving 9 bases unmatched. The CDR3, as DNA: TGTGCCACCTGCCAGGGGGACCACTACAATGAGCAGTTCTTC. Residues: CATCQGDHYNEQFF. The whole variable domain, filled in from reference TRBV28 and TRBJ2-1, reads DVKVTQSSRYLVKRTGEKVFLECVQDMDHENMFWYRQDPGLGLRLIYFSYDVKMKEKGDIPEGYSVSREKKERFSLILESASTNQTSMYLCATCQGDHYNEQFFGPGTRLTVL.

The V gene is TRBV6-9, the J gene TRBJ2-5, with D unclear. Trimming pared 3 bases from V and 4 bases from J, leaving 9 bases between. Germline V gene sequence: CDR1 MNHGY, CDR2 SVAAGI. The CDR3 is 13 amino acids. The chain's CDR3 is CASSYESRETQYF. Here the CDR3 DNA reads TGTGCCAGCAGTTACGAATCCCGAGAGACCCAGTACTTC.

The genes are TRBV3-2 and TRBJ2-2; TRBD1, the table's D call, lacks a check against the DNA. TRBV3-2 is reported as a pseudogene. This CDR3 is 14 amino acids long. CDR3 protein: CASSQEMGAGELFF. CDR3 bases: TGTGCCAGCAGCCAAGAGATGGGGGCCGGGGAGCTGTTTTTT.

This clonotype has a count of ten or more. The chain uses TRBV3-1 and TRBJ2-1, with D tentatively TRBD1 (5 bases). Germline V lookup: CDR1 LGHDT, CDR2 YNNKEL (reference sequence). V lost 1 base, J lost 10 bases, and 14 bases lay in between. The CDR3 consists of 14 residues. The CDR3 DNA follows: TGTGCCAGCAGCCAAGCGACCCCCGCAGGGGAGCAGTTCTTC. This translates into CASSQATPAGEQFF.

This clonotype was seen a handful of times. One end of the junction varies from germline; a read error may be responsible. The rearrangement links TRBV29-1 to TRBJ2-7, with a tentative D call TRBD1 (5 bases). The germline gives CDR1 SQVTM, CDR2 ANQGSEA. The CDR3 extends over 15 amino acids. Here the CDR3 DNA reads TGCAGCGTACTTCCCGTCAATTCAGGGATCTACGAGCAGTGCTTC. Its translation is CSVLPVNSGIYEQCF.

This clonotype was counted ten times or more. The chain uses TRBV27 and TRBJ2-1, with 10 bases fitting TRBD2. Unmatched junction bases numbered 12, after V lost 6 bases and J lost 7 bases. Germline V CDR1 and CDR2: MNHEY, SMNVEV (reference sequence). The CDR3 spans 16 residues. The DNA of the CDR3 is TGTGCCAGCAGGAATCTAGCGGGAGCCAGAAGGAATGAGCAGTTCTTC. It specifies CASRNLAGARRNEQFF.

This clonotype was seen ten or more times. The V gene is TRBV28, the J gene TRBJ2-1, with 9 bases identical to TRBD2. Trimming removed 5 bases from V and 2 bases from J; junction bases left unmatched: 13. The germline gives CDR1 MDHEN, CDR2 SYDVKM. There are 18 residues in the CDR3. The CDR3 region has the DNA TGTGCCAGCAGTCCATCCCTTAGCGGGAGCGGAGCCTACAATGAGCAGTTCTTC. The encoded protein is CASSPSLSGSGAYNEQFF.

This clonotype came up many times. The genes are TRBV30 and TRBJ2-1, with D possibly being TRBD2 (7 bases). The CDR3 contains 13 residues. Trimming removed 2 bases at V and 7 bases at J, with 12 bases between. Germline lookup yields CDR1 GTSNPN and CDR2 SVGIG (reference sequence). In nucleotides, the CDR3 is TGTGCCTGGAGTTGGGGGCGGGGGAATGAGCAGTTCTTC. Protein: CAWSWGRGNEQFF. Variable domain in full (rest from reference TRBV30 and TRBJ2-1): SQTIHQWPATLVQPVGSPLSLECTVEGTSNPNLYWYRQAAGRGLQLLFYSVGIGQISSEVPQNLSASRPQDRQFILSSKKLLLSDSGFYLCAWSWGRGNEQFFGPGTRLTVL.